A selection of T cell receptor beta chains follows, all from one sample in a study of glioma-infiltrating T cells. TCRdb reprocessed the multiplex PCR reads via MiXCR and lists one record per CDR3 protein. The sample shows around 100,000 distinct CDR3 sequences, about 30% of them seen only once. Sequenced: glioma tissue, nonneoplastic brain tissue, or PBMCs (not recorded which). All receptors derive from a human donor with low-grade glioma or glioblastoma, undergoing nonglioma brain surgery, or in good health (not recorded which). Each CDR3 is given with its conserved first and last residue. The D gene is left open where the match is weak. The listing skips clone size in some rows; elsewhere it reads once, few, many or a size class.

>.|TRBJ2-5|TRBV18|many
CASSPGVLETQYF
TGTGCCAGCTCACCAGGGGTTCTAGAGACCCAGTACTTC
>TRBD2|TRBJ2-2|TRBV4-1|.
CASSQDLPSGRGNTGELFF
TGCGCCAGCAGCCAAGATTTGCCTAGCGGGAGGGGAAACACCGGGGAGCTGTTTTTT
>.|TRBJ1-6|TRBV6-2/TRBV6-3|many
CASSYRGRRNSPLHF
TGTGCCAGCAGTTACAGGGGAAGGCGTAATTCACCCCTCCACTTT
>.|TRBJ1-2|TRBV28|many
CASSFRTFNYGYTF
TGTGCCAGCAGTTTTAGGACATTTAACTATGGCTACACCTTC
>.|TRBJ1-1|TRBV4-2|many
CASSQDRMNTEAFF
TGTGCCAGCAGCCAGGACAGAATGAACACTGAAGCTTTCTTT
>.|TRBJ1-6|TRBV18|many
CASSPGGESGSPLHF
TGTGCCAGCTCACCGGGTGGGGAGAGTGGTTCACCCCTCCACTTT
>TRBD1|TRBJ2-1|TRBV6-1|many
CASMGQVVNEQFF
TGTGCCAGCATGGGACAGGTAGTCAATGAGCAGTTCTTC
>TRBD2|TRBJ2-4|TRBV7-2|.
CASSLSGGLAKNIQYF
TGTGCCAGCAGCCTTAGCGGGGGGTTAGCCAAAAACATTCAGTACTTC
>.|TRBJ1-1|TRBV19|many
CASSMGTAMNTEAFF
TGTGCCAGTAGTATGGGAACAGCCATGAACACTGAAGCTTTCTTT
>TRBD1|TRBJ2-2|TRBV19|few
CASRGTGLTGELFF
TGTGCCAGTCGAGGGACAGGGTTAACCGGGGAGCTGTTTTTT
>.|TRBJ1-1|TRBV6-6|.
CASSYFRNTEASF
TGCGCCAGCAGTTACTTCAGAAACACTGAAGCTTCCTTT
>.|TRBJ2-1|TRBV18|many
CASSPTGSYNEQFF
TGTGCCAGCTCACCAACGGGCTCCTACAATGAGCAGTTCTTC
>.|TRBJ2-5|TRBV3-1|.
CASGNGGREETQYF
TGTGCCAGCGGAAACGGGGGTCGTGAAGAGACCCAGTACTTC
>.|TRBJ2-3|TRBV24-1|many
CATSKIAADTQYF
TGTGCCACCAGCAAAATAGCGGCAGATACGCAGTATTTT
>.|TRBJ2-7|TRBV3-1|many
CASSQLGGAYEQYF
TGTGCCAGCAGCCAGTTAGGGGGGGCCTACGAGCAGTACTTC
>TRBD1|TRBJ1-2|TRBV7-2|few
CASSFGGTGRGGYTF
TGTGCCAGCAGCTTTGGGGGGACAGGCCGGGGGGGCTACACCTTC
>.|TRBJ2-6|TRBV7-2|few
CASSLGGAGANVLTF
TGTGCCAGCAGCTTAGGGGGGGCTGGGGCCAACGTCCTGACTTTC
>TRBD2|TRBJ2-5|TRBV6-2/TRBV6-3|many
CASSSTSGGADGTQYF
TGTGCCAGCAGTTCGACTAGCGGGGGGGCTGATGGGACCCAGTACTTC
>.|TRBJ1-3|TRBV20-1|many
CSARGTLSGNTIYF
TGCAGTGCTAGAGGGACACTCTCTGGAAACACCATATATTTT
>.|TRBJ1-5|TRBV19|few
CASSILRMGNSNQPQHF
TGTGCCAGTAGTATTCTTAGGATGGGAAATAGCAATCAGCCCCAGCATTTT
>.|TRBJ2-7|TRBV4-3|many
CASSQEGAGREEQYF
TGCGCCAGCAGCCAAGAGGGAGCTGGCCGGGAGGAGCAGTACTTC
>.|TRBJ1-2|TRBV18|many
CASSPDPDYGYTF
TGTGCCAGCTCACCGGATCCGGACTATGGCTACACCTTC
>TRBD1|TRBJ1-1|TRBV18|many
CASSLRQGDTEAFF
TGTGCCAGCTCACTAAGACAGGGGGACACTGAAGCTTTCTTT
>.|TRBJ1-1|TRBV7-2|many
CASSQGPPYPEAFF
TGTGCCAGCAGCCAGGGACCGCCCTATCCTGAAGCTTTCTTT
>.|TRBJ2-7|TRBV15|.
CAISRDQTSYEQYF
TGTGCCATCAGCAGAGACCAAACTTCCTACGAGCAGTACTTC
>TRBD1|TRBJ1-1|TRBV2|.
CASTKGTVKTEAFF
TGTGCCAGCACCAAGGGGACAGTCAAGACTGAAGCTTTCTTT